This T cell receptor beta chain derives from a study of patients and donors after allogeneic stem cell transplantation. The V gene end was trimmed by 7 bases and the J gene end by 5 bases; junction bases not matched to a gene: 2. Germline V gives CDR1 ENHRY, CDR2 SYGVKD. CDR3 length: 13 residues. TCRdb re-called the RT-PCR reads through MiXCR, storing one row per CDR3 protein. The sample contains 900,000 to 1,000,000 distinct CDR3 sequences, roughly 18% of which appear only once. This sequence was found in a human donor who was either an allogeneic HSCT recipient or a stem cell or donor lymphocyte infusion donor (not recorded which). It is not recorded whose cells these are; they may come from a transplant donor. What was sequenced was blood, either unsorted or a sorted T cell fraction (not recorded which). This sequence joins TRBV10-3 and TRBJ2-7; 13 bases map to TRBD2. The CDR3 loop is CAITGTSGNEQYF. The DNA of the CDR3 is TGTGCCATCACAGGGACTAGCGGGAACGAGCAGTACTTC.